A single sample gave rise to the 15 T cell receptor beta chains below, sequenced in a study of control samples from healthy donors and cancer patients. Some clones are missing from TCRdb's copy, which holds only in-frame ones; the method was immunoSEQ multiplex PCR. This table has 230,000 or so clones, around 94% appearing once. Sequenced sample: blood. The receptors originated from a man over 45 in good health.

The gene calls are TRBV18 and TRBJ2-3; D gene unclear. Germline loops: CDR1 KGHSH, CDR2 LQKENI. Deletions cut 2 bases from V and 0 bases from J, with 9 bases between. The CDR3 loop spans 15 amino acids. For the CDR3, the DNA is TGTGCCAGCTCACCAAACCCTATTAGCACAGATACGCAGTATTTT. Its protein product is CASSPNPISTDTQYF.

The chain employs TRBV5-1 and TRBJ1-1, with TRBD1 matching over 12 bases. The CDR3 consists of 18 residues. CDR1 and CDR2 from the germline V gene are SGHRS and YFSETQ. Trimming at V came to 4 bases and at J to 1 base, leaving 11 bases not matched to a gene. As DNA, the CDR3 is TGCGCCAGCAGCCCCCACCTGGGACAGGGGGCCGGGAACACTGAAGCTTTCTTT. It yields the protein CASSPHLGQGAGNTEAFF.

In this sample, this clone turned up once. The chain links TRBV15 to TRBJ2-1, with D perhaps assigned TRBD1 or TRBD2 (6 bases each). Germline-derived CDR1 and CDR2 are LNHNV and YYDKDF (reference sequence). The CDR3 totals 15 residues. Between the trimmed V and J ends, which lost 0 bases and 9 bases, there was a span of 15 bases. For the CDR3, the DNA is TGTGCCACCAGCAGAGACTCGGACGGGGGCACTGAGCAGTTCTTC. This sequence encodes CATSRDSDGGTEQFF.

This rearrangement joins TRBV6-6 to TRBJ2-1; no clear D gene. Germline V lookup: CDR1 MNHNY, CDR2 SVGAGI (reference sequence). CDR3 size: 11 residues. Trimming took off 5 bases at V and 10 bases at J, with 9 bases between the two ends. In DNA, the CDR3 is TGTGCCAGCAGTCAGGCGGAGGAGCAGTTCTTC. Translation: CASSQAEEQFF.

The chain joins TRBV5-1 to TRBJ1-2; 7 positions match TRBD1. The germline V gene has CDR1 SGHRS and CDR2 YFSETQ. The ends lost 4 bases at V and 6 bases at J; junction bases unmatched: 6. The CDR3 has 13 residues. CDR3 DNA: TGCGCCAGCAGCCTTGGACAGGCTCATGGCTACACCTTC. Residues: CASSLGQAHGYTF.

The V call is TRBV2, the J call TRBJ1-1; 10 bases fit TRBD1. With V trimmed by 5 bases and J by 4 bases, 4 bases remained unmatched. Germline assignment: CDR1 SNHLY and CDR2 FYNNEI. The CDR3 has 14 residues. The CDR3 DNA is TGTGCCAGCAGTCTCGACAGGGGGCCCACTGAAGCTTTCTTT. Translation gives CASSLDRGPTEAFF. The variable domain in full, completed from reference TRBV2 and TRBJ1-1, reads EPEVTQTPSHQVTQMGQEVILRCVPISNHLYFYWYRQILGQKVEFLVSFYNNEISEKSEIFDDQFSVERPDGSNFTLKIRSTKLEDSAMYFCASSLDRGPTEAFFGQGTRLTVV.

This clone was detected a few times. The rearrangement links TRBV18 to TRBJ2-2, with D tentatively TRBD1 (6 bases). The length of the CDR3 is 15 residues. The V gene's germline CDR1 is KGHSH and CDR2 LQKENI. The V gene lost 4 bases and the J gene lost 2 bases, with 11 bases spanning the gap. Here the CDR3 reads CASSQQQGNTGELFF. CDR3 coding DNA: TGTGCCAGCTCACAGCAACAGGGAAACACCGGGGAGCTGTTTTTT.

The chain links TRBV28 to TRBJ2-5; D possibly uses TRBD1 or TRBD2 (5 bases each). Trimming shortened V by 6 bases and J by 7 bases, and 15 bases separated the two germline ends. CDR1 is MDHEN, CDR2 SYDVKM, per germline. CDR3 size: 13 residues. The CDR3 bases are TGTGCCAGCAGCCCTGGGGGTTTGGGGACCCAGTACTTC. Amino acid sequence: CASSPGGLGTQYF.

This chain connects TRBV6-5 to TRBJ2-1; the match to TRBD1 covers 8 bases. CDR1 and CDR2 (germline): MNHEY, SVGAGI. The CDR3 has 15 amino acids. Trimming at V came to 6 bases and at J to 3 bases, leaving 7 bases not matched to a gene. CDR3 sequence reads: CASRRTGSNYNEQFF. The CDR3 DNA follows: TGTGCCAGCAGACGGACAGGGTCCAACTACAATGAGCAGTTCTTC.

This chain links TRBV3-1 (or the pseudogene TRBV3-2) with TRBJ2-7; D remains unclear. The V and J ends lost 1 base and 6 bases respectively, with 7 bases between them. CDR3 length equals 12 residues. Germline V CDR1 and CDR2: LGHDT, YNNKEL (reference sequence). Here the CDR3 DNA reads TGTGCCAGCAGCCAAGCTCAAACCGAGCAGTACTTC. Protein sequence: CASSQAQTEQYF.

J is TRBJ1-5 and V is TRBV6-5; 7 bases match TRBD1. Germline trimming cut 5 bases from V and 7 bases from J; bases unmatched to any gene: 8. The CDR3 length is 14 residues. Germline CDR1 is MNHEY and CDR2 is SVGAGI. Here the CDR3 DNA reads TGTGCCAGCAGTCCACAGGGGCTCGGGCAGCCCCAGCATTTT. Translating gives CASSPQGLGQPQHF.

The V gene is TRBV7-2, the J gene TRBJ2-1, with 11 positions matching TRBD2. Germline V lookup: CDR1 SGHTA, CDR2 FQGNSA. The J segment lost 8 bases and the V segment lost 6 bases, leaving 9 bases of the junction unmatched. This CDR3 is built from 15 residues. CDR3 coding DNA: TGTGCCAGCAGGGTTAGCGGGGGGGCCAGCGATGAGCAGTTCTTC. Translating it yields CASRVSGGASDEQFF.

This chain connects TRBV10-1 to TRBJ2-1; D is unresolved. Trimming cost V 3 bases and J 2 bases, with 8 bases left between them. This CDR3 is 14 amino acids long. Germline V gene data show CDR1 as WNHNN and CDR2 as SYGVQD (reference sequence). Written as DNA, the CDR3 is TGCGCCAGCAGTGAATCTGGGACCTACAATGAGCAGTTCTTC. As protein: CASSESGTYNEQFF.

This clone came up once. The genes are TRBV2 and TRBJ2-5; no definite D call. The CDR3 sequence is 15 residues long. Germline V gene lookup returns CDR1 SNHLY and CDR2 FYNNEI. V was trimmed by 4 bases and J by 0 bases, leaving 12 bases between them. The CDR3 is CASSVSGWYQETQYF. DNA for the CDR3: TGTGCCAGCAGTGTCTCGGGTTGGTACCAAGAGACCCAGTACTTC.

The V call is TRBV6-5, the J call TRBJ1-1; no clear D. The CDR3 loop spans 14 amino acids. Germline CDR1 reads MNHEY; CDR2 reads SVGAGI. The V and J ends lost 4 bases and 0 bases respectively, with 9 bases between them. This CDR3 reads CASSLKGMNTEAFF. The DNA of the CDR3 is TGTGCCAGCAGTTTGAAAGGGATGAACACTGAAGCTTTCTTT.